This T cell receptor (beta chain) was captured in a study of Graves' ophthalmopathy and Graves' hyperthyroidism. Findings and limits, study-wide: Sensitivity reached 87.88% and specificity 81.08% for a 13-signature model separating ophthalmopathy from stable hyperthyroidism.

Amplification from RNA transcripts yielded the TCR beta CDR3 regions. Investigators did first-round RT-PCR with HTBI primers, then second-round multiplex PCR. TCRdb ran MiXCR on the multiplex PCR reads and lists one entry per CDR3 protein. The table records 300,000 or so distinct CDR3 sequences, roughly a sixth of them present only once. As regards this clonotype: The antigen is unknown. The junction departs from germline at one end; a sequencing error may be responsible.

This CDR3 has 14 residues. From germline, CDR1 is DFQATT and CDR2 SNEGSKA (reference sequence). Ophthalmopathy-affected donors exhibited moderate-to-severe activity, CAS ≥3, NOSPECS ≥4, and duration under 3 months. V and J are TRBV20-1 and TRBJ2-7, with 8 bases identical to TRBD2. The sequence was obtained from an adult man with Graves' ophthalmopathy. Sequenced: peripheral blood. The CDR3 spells CSARRSGVSFEQYF. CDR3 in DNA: TGCAGTGCTAGGCGTAGCGGGGTATCCTTCGAGCAGTACTTC.